This record covers a single T cell receptor (beta chain). This entry comes from a study of T cell changes during pregnancy in multiple sclerosis. Sequencing used immunoSEQ multiplex PCR; TCRdb keeps in-frame clones, though not all of them. The sample yields about 32,000 clones, roughly 91% seen once. The TCR was taken from a female donor in good health, enrolled as a control in a pregnancy study. Sequenced here: CD8+ T cells from peripheral blood mononuclear cells, sampled in the second trimester of pregnancy.

The CDR3: CASSPGGGVLFF. DNA for the CDR3: TGCGCCAGCAGCCCAGGGGGTGGTGTTTTGTTCTTC. The chain carries TRBV4-1 and TRBJ2-1, with 7 bases that match TRBD1. The junction had 9 bases not matched to a gene; V was cut back by 4 bases and J by 15 bases. This CDR3 is 12 amino acids long. Germline V gene data show CDR1 as MGHRA and CDR2 as YSYEKL.